The rows below give T cell receptor beta chains drawn from one sample of a study of beta chain features in type 1 diabetes. The assay was immunoSEQ multiplex PCR, and TCRdb's table has in-frame clones only and misses some. This table has hundreds of thousands of clones, under 70% appearing once. The sample taken for sequencing was naive CD4+ T cells from blood. Receptor source: a man aged 30-40 years in good health. The CDR3 runs from the conserved cysteine through the conserved F or W. The D gene is left open where the match is weak. Size values are once, few and many counts, or a class for expanded clones, and some rows have none.

>TRBV7-2|.|.|TRBJ2-3
TGTGCCAGCAGCTTAGACCGGGACAAGGATTTT
CASSLDRDKDF
>TRBV30|.|.|TRBJ2-1
TGTGCCCGTACCCAAGGGGGCTCCTACAATGAGCAGTTCTTC
CARTQGGSYNEQFF
>TRBV6-5|.|TRBD1|TRBJ2-1
TGTGCCAGCAGTTGGACAGGTTACAATGAGCAGTTCTTC
CASSWTGYNEQFF
>TRBV4-3|few|.|TRBJ2-7
TGCGCCAGCAGCCAAGATATGGAGGCCTTGAGGGAGCAGTACTTC
CASSQDMEALREQYF
>TRBV4-3|.|.|TRBJ1-1
TGCGCCAGCAGAACCAACAGGGAAACTGAAGCTTTCTTT
CASRTNRETEAFF
>TRBV18|.|.|TRBJ1-1
TGTGCCAGCGCCTCCGGGCCGGTGAACACTGAAGCTTTCTTT
CASASGPVNTEAFF
>TRBV7-6|.|.|TRBJ2-1
TGTGCCAGCAGCCAGAGCGAACGCTCCTACAATGAGCAGTTCTTC
CASSQSERSYNEQFF
>TRBV5-1|.|.|TRBJ2-7
TGCGCCAGCAGCCTGGGGACTGCTCGAGAGCAGTACTTC
CASSLGTAREQYF
>TRBV29-1|.|.|TRBJ2-3
TGCAGCGTTGAACTACGCCACACAGATACGCAGTATTTT
CSVELRHTDTQYF
>TRBV29-1|.|TRBD2|TRBJ2-2
TGCAGCGCCGCCAGCGGGAGGACCACCGGGGAGCTGTTTTTT
CSAASGRTTGELFF
>TRBV29-1|.|TRBD1|TRBJ1-1
TGCAGCGTCCGGGACAGGGAGAACACTGAAGCTTTCTTT
CSVRDRENTEAFF
>TRBV18|once|.|TRBJ2-3
TGTGCCAGCTCACCCGGGACCCCAGATACGCAGTATTTT
CASSPGTPDTQYF
>TRBV7-9|.|.|TRBJ2-7
TGTGCCGGCTCCCTGGGTAGCGGAGCCTACGAGCAGTACTTC
CAGSLGSGAYEQYF
>TRBV29-1|.|.|TRBJ2-5
TGCAGCGTTGAAAAGGGGACACAAGAGACCCAGTACTTC
CSVEKGTQETQYF
>TRBV30|.|.|TRBJ1-2
TGTGCCTGGACCCGGGACCGAGGCTATGGCTACACCTTC
CAWTRDRGYGYTF
>TRBV9|.|TRBD2|TRBJ2-3
TGTGCCAGCAGCGCATTACTAGCGGGAACTGATACGCAGTATTTT
CASSALLAGTDTQYF
>TRBV7-9|.|.|TRBJ1-6
TGTGCCAGCAGCTTAGAGTTAGGGGAATCTTCACCCCTCCACTTT
CASSLELGESSPLHF
>TRBV6-4|.|.|TRBJ2-2
TGTGCCAGCAGTGGGGCATCCACCGGGGAGCTGTTTTTT
CASSGASTGELFF
>TRBV6-5|.|TRBD1|TRBJ2-3
TGTGCCAGCAGGACGACAGGGACGCAGTATTTT
CASRTTGTQYF
>TRBV7-2|few|.|TRBJ1-2
TGTGCCAGCAGCTTATCATCAGCTAACTATGGCTACACCTTC
CASSLSSANYGYTF
>TRBV29-1|.|.|TRBJ2-1
TGCAGCGTTGGTGGAGGGGGCCTCTACAATGAGCAGTTCTTC
CSVGGGGLYNEQFF
>TRBV5-4|.|.|TRBJ2-3
TGTGCCAGCACCAAGAAAGGGAGCGGATTTGTCACAGATACGCAGTATTTT
CASTKKGSGFVTDTQYF
>TRBV29-1|once|.|TRBJ2-5
TGCAGCGTTCCGGGAGTAAGGGAGACCCAGTACTTC
CSVPGVRETQYF
>TRBV29-1|.|.|TRBJ2-7
TGCAGCGTTGAGTGGCAGGGCTACGAGCAGTACTTC
CSVEWQGYEQYF
>TRBV29-1|.|.|TRBJ2-1
TGCAGCGTCCTCTTCGGATTCGCGGGAAATGAGCAGTTCTTC
CSVLFGFAGNEQFF
>TRBV4-2|.|TRBD1|TRBJ2-5
TGTGCCAGCAGCCCAGGGACAGCACAAGAGACCCAGTACTTC
CASSPGTAQETQYF
>TRBV29-1|.|.|TRBJ2-3
TGCACCGTGGAGGCGCCGACCGGCACAGATACGCAGTATTTT
CTVEAPTGTDTQYF
>TRBV29-1|.|TRBD1|TRBJ2-1
TGCAGCGTTGGGATGGGACAGGGCCTTTACAATGAGCAGTTCTTC
CSVGMGQGLYNEQFF
>TRBV7-6|.|.|TRBJ1-2
TGTGCCAGCAGCCCGAGGGGCTATGGCTACACCTTC
CASSPRGYGYTF
>TRBV27|.|.|TRBJ2-3
TGTGCCAGCAGTTTAACAGGGAGTACAGGCACAGATACGCAGTATTTT
CASSLTGSTGTDTQYF
>TRBV25-1|.|TRBD1|TRBJ1-1
TGTGCCAGCAGGGTTACAGGGGGCAACACTGAAGCTTTCTTT
CASRVTGGNTEAFF
>TRBV29-1|.|.|TRBJ2-5
TGCAGCGTTGAACGAGGGACTCAAGAGACCCAGTACTTC
CSVERGTQETQYF
>TRBV15|.|.|TRBJ2-7
TGTGCCACCAGCAGGGACCGTAACGGATTGCAGTACTTC
CATSRDRNGLQYF
>TRBV23-1|.|TRBD1|TRBJ1-5
TGCGCCAGCGCGGGACAGGGTAACGGCAATCAGCCCCAGCATTTT
CASAGQGNGNQPQHF
>TRBV29-1|.|.|TRBJ2-3
TGCAGCGTTGGGCCCCGCACCGCGGGGAGCACAGATACGCAGTATTTT
CSVGPRTAGSTDTQYF
>TRBV7-2|.|.|TRBJ2-1
TGTGCCAGCAGCCTGCGGGCCCAAACCTCCTACAATGAGCAGTTCTTC
CASSLRAQTSYNEQFF